This TCR beta chain was documented in a study of cytomegalovirus exposure and HLA in healthy donors. Study results and caveats: Presence/absence analyses supposed approximately even sequencing depth among donors. Researchers reported in a later analysis that a missense DCLRE1C variant was tied to TCR beta V- and J-gene trimming.

Germline CDR1 SGDLS, CDR2 YYNGEE. The CDR3 is made up of 13 amino acids. The V and J ends lost 0 bases and 10 bases respectively, with 11 bases between them. The study ran its PCR with 60 Vbeta and 13 Jbeta primers. Measured with immunoSEQ multiplex PCR; TCRdb has only the in-frame clones, and not every one. This table has 95,000 or so clones, about 75% appearing once. As regards this clone: Its antigen is as yet unknown.

All the people who gave samples were healthy bone marrow donors. The sequence came from a woman in her 40s in good health and CMV-seronegative. The chain is built from TRBV9 and TRBJ2-1; D remains unclear. The specimen sequenced was PBMCs. The CDR3 is CASSVALHLEQFF. DNA for the CDR3: TGTGCCAGCAGCGTAGCTCTTCACTTGGAGCAGTTCTTC.